Listed here are 24 T cell receptor beta chains from one sample, sequenced in a study of tumor-infiltrating lymphocytes in oesophageal squamous cell carcinoma (dated by TCRdb to 2016 to 2017). To prepare the library, PCR was applied. Instrument on record: Illumina HiSeq 2000. TCRdb reprocessing: public reads trimmed at Q25 with fastp, clones called with MiXCR, in-frame beta chains kept. Rows matching on CDR3 protein sequence are summarized as one entry with the most common DNA and genes. The sample table holds some 13,000 distinct CDR3 sequences, of which 55% were seen once. The ten largest clones represent roughly 42% of the sample. The specimen sequenced was esophageal tumor tissue. The receptors were sampled from a female donor with esophageal squamous cell carcinoma.

The chain recombines TRBV27 with TRBJ2-3, with 8 bases identical to TRBD2. Germline CDR1 is MNHEY and CDR2 is SMNVEV (reference sequence). V lost 4 bases and J lost 1; bases outside the gene matches: 4. The CDR3 extends over 15 amino acids. CDR3 DNA: TGTGCCAGCAGTTCCCAGACTAGCGGCACAGATACGCAGTATTTT. It translates to CASSSQTSGTDTQYF.

This clonotype was observed a handful of times. The rearrangement links TRBV20-1 to TRBJ2-7; D not resolved. Trimming left V 1 base short and J 7 bases short, with 11 bases between. CDR3 length equals 12 residues. Germline V CDR1 and CDR2: DFQATT, SNEGSKA (reference sequence). As DNA, the CDR3 is TGCAGTGCTAGAGTAAGGGTTCATGAGCAGTACTTC. Translating it yields CSARVRVHEQYF.

V and J are TRBV7-3 and TRBJ2-5; 10 positions match TRBD1. TRBJ2-1 matches the DNA end more closely, so the J call is doubtful. Per germline, CDR1 SGHTA and CDR2 FQGTGA. The CDR3 is 15 residues long. The CDR3 region is CASSPGTGAPDTQFF. In DNA, the CDR3 is TGTGCCAGCAGCCCCGGGACAGGGGCCCCGGATACGCAGTTCTTC.

This sequence joins TRBV7-2 and TRBJ1-1; D possibly corresponds to TRBD1 (6 bases). The J call could be wrong; TRBJ2-3 is a better fit for the DNA end. Germline CDR1 reads SGHTA; CDR2 reads FQGNSA. The CDR3 runs to 15 residues. CDR3 sequence: CASRRTGNPRDTQYF. The DNA for the CDR3 is TGTGCCAGCAGGCGAACAGGGAATCCCCGGGATACGCAGTATTTT.

The rearrangement uses TRBV7-8 and TRBJ2-1, with D unresolved. Trimming stripped 5 bases from V and 0 bases from J, with 11 bases between. CDR1 and CDR2 (germline): SGHVS, FQNEAQ. This CDR3 spans 15 amino acids. Here the CDR3 DNA reads TGTGCCAGCAGCAACACTCGCGTCTCCTACAATGAGCAGTTCTTC. Translated, it gives CASSNTRVSYNEQFF.

This chain joins TRBV12-3 or TRBV12-4 and TRBJ2-1; 14 bases are a match to TRBD2. The CDR3 extends over 15 amino acids. Trimming at V came to 4 bases and at J to 10 bases, leaving 6 bases not matched to a gene. The CDR3: CASSSGTSGSYEQFF. Written as DNA, the CDR3 is TGTGCCAGCAGTTCCGGGACTAGCGGGAGCTACGAGCAGTTCTTC.

V usage is TRBV11-2 and J usage is TRBJ2-5, with TRBD1 as a possible D gene (6 bases). The J call may be incorrect, as the DNA end agrees better with TRBJ1-2. This CDR3 has 17 amino acids. The germline V gene has CDR1 SGHAT and CDR2 FQNNGV. CDR3 bases: TGTGCCAGCAGCTTAGATCGAGCTTGGAACAGGGATTATGGCTACACCTTC. It specifies CASSLDRAWNRDYGYTF.

In regard to this clonotype: Compared with germline, one end of the junction differs, possibly owing to a read error. This chain uses TRBV12-5 with TRBJ1-6, with D possibly being TRBD1 (6 bases). This CDR3 comprises 14 residues. Germline V lookup: CDR1 LGHNT, CDR2 FRNRAP. CDR3 DNA: TGTGCTAGTGGCCTACAGGGAAGCTCCTACGAGCAGTACTTT. Protein: CASGLQGSSYEQYF.

This clonotype was counted ten times or more. The rearrangement uses TRBV5-1 and TRBJ1-1; D perhaps matches TRBD1 (6 bases). From germline, CDR1 is SGHRS and CDR2 YFSETQ. V was cut by 1 base and J by 7 bases, with 8 bases left in between. This CDR3 has 12 amino acids. CDR3 sequence reads: CASSLRTDEAFF. CDR3 sequence (DNA): TGCGCCAGCAGCTTGAGGACAGATGAAGCTTTCTTT.

As to this clonotype: One junction end does not reproduce the germline sequence, and a read error may be involved. The genes are TRBV7-3 and TRBJ2-1, with D maybe TRBD1 (6 bases). The length of the CDR3 is 14 residues. Germline V gene lookup returns CDR1 SGHTA and CDR2 FQGTGA. The chain's CDR3 is CASSLQGSDSPLHF. The CDR3 DNA reads TGTGCCAGCAGCTTACAGGGGTCGGATTCACCCCTCCACTTC.

This clonotype turned up a few times. The chain employs TRBV7-8 and TRBJ2-7, with 9 positions matching TRBD2. The DNA matches TRBJ2-1 better at its end, which makes the J call doubtful. The CDR3 has 17 amino acids. Germline V gene lookup returns CDR1 SGHVS and CDR2 FQNEAQ. CDR3 region: CASSPLLLAGFYNEQFF. CDR3 in DNA: TGTGCCAGCAGCCCCCTGCTCCTAGCGGGGTTCTACAATGAGCAGTTCTTC.

The chain has TRBV7-6 and TRBJ2-7; maybe TRBD1 (5 bases). TRBJ2-1 explains the end of the DNA better; the J call may be wrong. The CDR3 loop spans 14 amino acids. Germline V lookup: CDR1 SGHVS, CDR2 FNYEAQ. CDR3 sequence reads: CASSPQTAPNEQFF. The DNA for the CDR3 is TGTGCCAGCAGCCCACAGACAGCGCCGAATGAGCAGTTCTTC.

This clonotype was counted only a few times. The conserved phenylalanine or tryptophan normally closing the CDR3 is absent here, so this likely arose from a read error. The DNA is omitted, as the CDR3 cannot be located on it reliably, and the CDR3 follows TCRdb's listing. The chain recombines TRBV10-2 with TRBJ1-1; no DNA check was done on the table's D call, TRBD1. The CDR3 is 20 amino acids in total, end residues counted. Germline lookup yields CDR1 WSHSY and CDR2 SAAADI. This CDR3 is CASSTTGGREGAQIRSILAQ.

This clonotype was found a few times. The V gene is TRBV7-9, the J gene TRBJ2-1; the match to TRBD2 covers 14 bases. V trimming: 5 bases; J trimming: 0 bases; junction bases outside the gene matches: 6. CDR1 is SEHNR and CDR2 is FQNEAQ in the germline V gene (reference sequence). This CDR3 has 18 amino acids. The CDR3 region is CASSRTSGRTSSYNEQFF. CDR3 sequence (DNA): TGTGCCAGCAGCCGGACTAGCGGGAGGACGAGCTCCTACAATGAGCAGTTCTTC. The whole variable domain, filled in from reference TRBV7-9 and TRBJ2-1, reads DTGVSQNPRHKITKRGQNVTFRCDPISEHNRLYWYRQTLGQGPEFLTYFQNEAQLEKSRLLSDRFSAERPKGSFSTLEIQRTEQGDSAMYLCASSRTSGRTSSYNEQFFGPGTRLTVL.

The chain is built from TRBV7-4 and TRBJ2-5; TRBD2 matches 11 bases. The J call may be in error: the DNA end matches TRBJ2-3 better. The length of the CDR3 is 16 residues. CDR1 SGHVT and CDR2 SQSDAQ come from the germline V gene. The CDR3 nucleotides are TGTGCCAGCAGCCCCTCCCTAGCGGGAGGAGGAGATACGCAGTATTTT. Residues: CASSPSLAGGGDTQYF.

This clonotype was seen a single time. This chain uses TRBV7-6 with TRBJ2-5, with D unclear. The J call is in doubt because the DNA end fits TRBJ2-7 better. This CDR3 comprises 11 residues. From germline, CDR1 is SGHVS and CDR2 FNYEAQ. This chain's CDR3 is CASSLSGEQYF. The CDR3 nucleotides read TGTGCCAGCAGCTTATCTGGCGAGCAGTACTTC.

There are many counts of this clonotype. The chain links TRBV7-9 to TRBJ1-2; D is ambiguous. Deletions cut 3 bases from V and 0 bases from J, with 5 bases between. In germline, CDR1 is SEHNR, CDR2 FQNEAQ (reference sequence). This CDR3 is 13 amino acids long. The CDR3 spells CASSLDANYGYTF. The CDR3 DNA reads as TGTGCCAGCAGCTTGGACGCTAACTATGGCTACACCTTC.

The rearrangement joins TRBV7-2 to TRBJ2-1; a possible D gene is TRBD2 (7 bases). This CDR3 region has 12 residues. The V gene lost 6 bases and the J gene lost 12 bases, with 15 bases spanning the gap. From germline, CDR1 is SGHTA and CDR2 FQGNSA. DNA of the CDR3: TGTGCCAGCAGTTGGGGGGGGGGCTCGCAGTTCTTC. This sequence encodes CASSWGGGSQFF.

The table lists this clonotype with a few counts. The V gene is TRBV6-4, the J gene TRBJ1-1; weak D call: TRBD1 (5 bases). In germline, CDR1 is MRHNA, CDR2 SNTAGT. V was clipped by 0 bases and J by 5 bases, with 7 bases between them. CDR3 length equals 13 residues. CDR3 residues: CASSDSGGTEAFF. As DNA, the CDR3 is TGTGCCAGCAGTGACTCGGGGGGGACTGAAGCTTTCTTT.

This clonotype showed up just a few times. The chain combines TRBV7-9 with TRBJ2-5; D possibly corresponds to TRBD2 (5 bases). The CDR3 has 14 amino acids. The V gene lost 3 bases and the J gene lost 3 bases, with 11 bases spanning the gap. Germline assignment: CDR1 SEHNR and CDR2 FQNEAQ (reference sequence). CDR3 residues: CASSFYRDKETQYF. The CDR3 coding sequence is TGTGCCAGCAGCTTCTACCGGGATAAAGAGACCCAGTACTTC.

Concerning this clonotype itself: This CDR3 is missing its conserved last phenylalanine or tryptophan, likely due to a read error. No DNA is shown, since the ends of the CDR3 on it are uncertain; the CDR3 is the one TCRdb lists. The chain uses TRBV7-6 and TRBJ2-6; the DNA was not compared with TRBD1, the D call given in the table. Inclusive of both ends, the CDR3 amounts to 15 amino acids. Germline V gene sequence: CDR1 SGHVS, CDR2 FNYEAQ. CDR3: CASSHDSSYEQYFGA.

This clonotype is categorized as hyperexpanded. With a much larger clone just one base away, this may be a read error. The chain combines TRBV7-2 with TRBJ2-7; 8 nucleotides align to TRBD1. J gave up 7 bases and V 2 bases, and 10 bases lay outside the gene matches. The CDR3 is 15 amino acids. Germline CDR1 reads SGHTA; CDR2 reads FQGNSA. The DNA of the CDR3 is TGTGCCAGCAGCTTAAGGACAGGGAAGCACAATGAGCAGTACTTC. Amino acids: CASSLRTGKHNEQYF.

A few counts support this clonotype. The genes are TRBV7-2 and TRBJ1-2, with no clear D. CDR1 and CDR2 (germline): SGHTA, FQGNSA. This CDR3 has 12 amino acids. Trimming stripped 6 bases from V and 0 bases from J, with 5 bases between. The CDR3 DNA is TGTGCCAGCAGTTCGACTAACTATGGCTACACCTTC. It yields the protein CASSSTNYGYTF.

The J gene is TRBJ1-1, the V gene TRBV28; the D gene is possibly TRBD1 (6 bases). The CDR3 totals 14 residues. The germline CDR1 and CDR2 sequences are MDHEN and SYDVKM. The V gene lost 7 bases and the J gene lost 2 bases, with 14 bases spanning the gap. CDR3 nucleotide sequence: TGTGCCAGCATTGAGGGGGGCGTAAACACTGAAGCTTTCTTT. Protein: CASIEGGVNTEAFF.